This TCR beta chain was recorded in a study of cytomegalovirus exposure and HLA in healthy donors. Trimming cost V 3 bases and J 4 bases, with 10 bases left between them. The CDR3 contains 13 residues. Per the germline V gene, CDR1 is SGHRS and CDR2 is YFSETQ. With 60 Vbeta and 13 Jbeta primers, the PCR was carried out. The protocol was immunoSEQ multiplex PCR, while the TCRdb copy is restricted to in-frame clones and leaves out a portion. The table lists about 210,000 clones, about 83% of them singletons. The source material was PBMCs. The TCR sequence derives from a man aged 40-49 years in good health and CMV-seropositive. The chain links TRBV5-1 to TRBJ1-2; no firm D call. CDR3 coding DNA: TGCGCCAGCAGCTCGGCCCAGGTCTATGGCTACACCTTC. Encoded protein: CASSSAQVYGYTF. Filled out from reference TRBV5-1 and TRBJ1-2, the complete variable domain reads KAGVTQTPRYLIKTRGQQVTLSCSPISGHRSVSWYQQTPGQGLQFLFEYFSETQRNKGNFPGRFSGRQFSNSRSEMNVSTLELGDSALYLCASSSAQVYGYTFGSGTRLTVV.